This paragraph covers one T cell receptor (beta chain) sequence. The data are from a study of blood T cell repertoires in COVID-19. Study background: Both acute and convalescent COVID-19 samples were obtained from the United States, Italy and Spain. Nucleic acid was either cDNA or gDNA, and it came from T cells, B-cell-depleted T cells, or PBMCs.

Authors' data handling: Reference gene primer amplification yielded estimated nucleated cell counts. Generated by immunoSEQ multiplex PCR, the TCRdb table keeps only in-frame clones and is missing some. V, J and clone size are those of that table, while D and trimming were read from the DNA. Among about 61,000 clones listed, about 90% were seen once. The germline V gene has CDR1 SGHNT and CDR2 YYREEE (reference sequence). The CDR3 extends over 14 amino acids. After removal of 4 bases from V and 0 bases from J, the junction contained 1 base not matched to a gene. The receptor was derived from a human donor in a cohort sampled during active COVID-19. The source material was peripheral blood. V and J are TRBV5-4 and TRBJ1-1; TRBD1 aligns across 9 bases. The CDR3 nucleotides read TGTGCCAGCAGCAGACAGGGGGTGAACACTGAAGCTTTCTTT. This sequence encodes CASSRQGVNTEAFF.